This T cell receptor beta chain was identified in a study of shared clonotypes between healthy human individuals. This clone was observed once. The V gene lost 0 bases and the J gene lost 4 bases, with 15 bases spanning the gap. Germline loops: CDR1 MGHRA, CDR2 YSYEKL. The CDR3 contains 16 residues. Some clones are missing from TCRdb's copy, which holds only in-frame ones; the method was immunoSEQ multiplex PCR. The top ten clones hold approximately 0.44% of a sample with about 1.5 million clones, 95% to 99% of them seen once. The chain combines TRBV4-1 with TRBJ1-1, with D maybe TRBD1 (6 bases). The receptor was isolated from a man under 40 in good health. The specimen was naive CD4+ T cells sorted from blood. Noted subset: CD45RA+ positively selected. The CDR3 nucleotides are TGCGCCAGCAGCCAAGACCCCGGAGGGGGGGCCACTGAAGCTTTCTTT. Translation: CASSQDPGGGATEAFF.